What follows is one T cell receptor (beta chain) and its context. Its target is unknown. Regarding time point: cycle 4 day 1 (C4D1), after 6 weeks of nivolumab. Every patient experienced relapse after autologous stem cell transplantation, and brentuximab vedotin exposure varied. Assay: immunoSEQ multiplex PCR; the TCRdb copy retains only in-frame clones and omits some. The sample contains 96,000 or so clones, roughly 91% of which appear only once. The sample comes from a study of PD-1 blockade in classical Hodgkin lymphoma. General study points: With CD4+ cells, TCR diversity rose significantly by C4D1, but not with CD8+ cells. Complete responders entered with baseline diversity on par with newly diagnosed patients, the results showed. Newly diagnosed patients were reported to exhibit reduced baseline TCR diversity relative to healthy donors.

Germline V gene sequence: CDR1 SGHVS, CDR2 FQNEAQ. The CDR3 totals 16 residues. V dropped 5 bases and J dropped 5 bases, with 21 bases sitting between them. Sequences were derived from peripheral blood mononuclear cells (PBMCs), sampled before the fourth cycle of nivolumab. This clonotype was sampled from a human donor with classical Hodgkin lymphoma. The chain is built from TRBV7-8 and TRBJ1-2; D remains ambiguous. The chain's CDR3 is CASSTAFSEVEYGYTF. The CDR3 region has the DNA TGTGCCAGCAGCACCGCCTTTTCAGAGGTGGAGTATGGCTACACCTTC.